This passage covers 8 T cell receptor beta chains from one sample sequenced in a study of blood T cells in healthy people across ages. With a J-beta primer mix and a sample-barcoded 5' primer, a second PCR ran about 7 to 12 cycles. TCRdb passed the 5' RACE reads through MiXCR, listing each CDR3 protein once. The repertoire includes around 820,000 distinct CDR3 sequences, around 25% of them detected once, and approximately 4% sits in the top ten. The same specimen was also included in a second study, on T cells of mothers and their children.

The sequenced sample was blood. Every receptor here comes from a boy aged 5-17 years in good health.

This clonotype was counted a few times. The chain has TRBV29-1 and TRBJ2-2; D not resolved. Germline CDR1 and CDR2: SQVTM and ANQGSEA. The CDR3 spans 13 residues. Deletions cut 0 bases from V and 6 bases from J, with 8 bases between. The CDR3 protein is CSVEDSASGELFF. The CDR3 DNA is TGCAGCGTTGAAGACTCGGCATCCGGGGAGCTGTTTTTT.

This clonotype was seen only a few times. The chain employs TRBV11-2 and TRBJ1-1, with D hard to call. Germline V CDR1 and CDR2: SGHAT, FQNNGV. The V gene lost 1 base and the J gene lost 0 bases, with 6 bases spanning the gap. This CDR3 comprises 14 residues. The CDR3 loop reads CASSLVSLNTEAFF. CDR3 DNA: TGTGCCAGCAGCTTAGTATCACTGAACACTGAAGCTTTCTTT.

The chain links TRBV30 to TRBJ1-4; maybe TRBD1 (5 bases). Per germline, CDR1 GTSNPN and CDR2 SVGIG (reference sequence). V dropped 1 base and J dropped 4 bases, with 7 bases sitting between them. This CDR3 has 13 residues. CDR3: CAWSGQHNEKLFF. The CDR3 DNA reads TGTGCCTGGAGTGGACAGCATAATGAAAAACTGTTTTTT.

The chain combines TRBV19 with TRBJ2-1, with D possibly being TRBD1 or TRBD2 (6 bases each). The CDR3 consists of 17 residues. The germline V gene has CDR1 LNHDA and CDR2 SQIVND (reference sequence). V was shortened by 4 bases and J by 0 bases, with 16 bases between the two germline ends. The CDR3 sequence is CASSTRGPSSSYNEQFF. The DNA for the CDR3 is TGTGCCAGTAGTACCCGGGGGCCCTCGAGCTCCTACAATGAGCAGTTCTTC.

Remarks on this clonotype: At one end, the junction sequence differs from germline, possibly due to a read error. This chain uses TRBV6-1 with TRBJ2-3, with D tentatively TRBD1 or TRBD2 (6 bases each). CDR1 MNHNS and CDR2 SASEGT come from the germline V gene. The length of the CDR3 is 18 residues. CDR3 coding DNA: TGTGCCAGCAGTGAAGCGCTCATAGGGGGGAGAAACACAGATACGCAGTACTTT. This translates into CASSEALIGGRNTDTQYF.

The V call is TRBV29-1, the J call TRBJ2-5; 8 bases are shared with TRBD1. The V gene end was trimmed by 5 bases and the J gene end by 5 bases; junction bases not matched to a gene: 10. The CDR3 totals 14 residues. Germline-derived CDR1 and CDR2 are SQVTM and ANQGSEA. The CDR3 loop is CSVIGQGARETQYF. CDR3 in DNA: TGCAGCGTTATCGGGCAGGGGGCGCGGGAGACCCAGTACTTC.

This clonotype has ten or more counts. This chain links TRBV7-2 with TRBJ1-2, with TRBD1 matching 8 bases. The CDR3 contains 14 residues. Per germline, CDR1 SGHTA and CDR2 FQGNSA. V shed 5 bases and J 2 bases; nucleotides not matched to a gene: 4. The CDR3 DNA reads TGTGCCAGCAGCGACAGGGGATTGAACTATGGCTACACCTTC. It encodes CASSDRGLNYGYTF.

The CDR3: CASSALRDSNQPQHF. In DNA, the CDR3 is TGTGCCAGCAGTGCTCTCCGGGACAGCAATCAGCCCCAGCATTTT. This sequence joins TRBV6-1 and TRBJ1-5, with D possibly matching TRBD1 (5 bases). The V gene lost 4 bases and the J gene lost 1 base, with 11 bases spanning the gap. CDR3 length equals 15 residues. The V gene's germline CDR1 is MNHNS and CDR2 SASEGT.